This T cell receptor beta chain was observed in a study of cytomegalovirus exposure and HLA in healthy donors. This cohort consisted of healthy bone marrow donors. Researchers ran the PCR with 60 Vbeta and 13 Jbeta primers. Clones were sequenced by immunoSEQ multiplex PCR, and TCRdb holds only the in-frame ones, with some missing. The sample carries some 190,000 clones, over 60% recorded once. Germline loops: CDR1 SNHLY, CDR2 FYNNEI. This CDR3 is 16 amino acids long. V lost 6 bases, J lost 6 bases, and 10 bases stayed unmatched. The TCR comes from a woman between 40 and 55 years old in good health and CMV-seronegative. Sequenced sample: PBMCs. The chain has TRBV2 and TRBJ2-2; 10 bases line up with TRBD2. Here the CDR3 DNA reads TGTGCCAGCAGCTCCCGACTAGCGGGTAGGGCCGGGGAGCTGTTTTTT. Translated: CASSSRLAGRAGELFF.